These T cell receptor beta chains were read from a single sample in a study of beta chain features in type 1 diabetes. The assay was immunoSEQ multiplex PCR, and TCRdb's table has in-frame clones only and misses some. The table shows roughly 350,000 clones, with about 10% occurring only once. The sequenced sample consisted of central memory CD4+ T cells from blood. The source is a young man with type 1 diabetes. Both conserved end residues are part of each CDR3. A D gene is named only where the DNA matches it firmly. Size is stated for part of the rows, as once, few or many counts, or as a class when the clone is expanded.

CDR3 protein: CASSPPVVSSYEQYF; CDR3 DNA: TGTGCCAGCAGTCCTCCGGTAGTCTCATCCTACGAGCAGTACTTC; V gene: TRBV28; clone size: few; J gene: TRBJ2-7; D gene: .
CDR3 protein: CASSFGGGEYQPQHF; CDR3 DNA: TGTGCCAGCAGCTTTGGGGGGGGTGAATATCAGCCCCAGCATTTT; V gene: TRBV7-2; clone size: many; J gene: TRBJ1-5; D gene: .
CDR3 protein: CASSSRLGSGSYEQYF; CDR3 DNA: TGTGCCAGCAGTTCCCGTTTAGGTAGCGGGAGCTACGAGCAGTACTTC; V gene: TRBV6-6; clone size: few; J gene: TRBJ2-7; D gene: TRBD2
CDR3 protein: CASTQGGTGELFF; CDR3 DNA: TGTGCCAGCACGCAGGGCGGAACCGGGGAGCTGTTTTTT; V gene: TRBV6-6; clone size: .; J gene: TRBJ2-2; D gene: .
CDR3 protein: CASSLWGQTRGYTF; CDR3 DNA: TGTGCCAGCAGCTTGTGGGGACAGACTAGGGGCTACACCTTC; V gene: TRBV5-1; clone size: few; J gene: TRBJ1-2; D gene: TRBD1
CDR3 protein: CASSLSISGANVLTF; CDR3 DNA: TGTGCCAGCAGCTTAAGTATCTCTGGGGCCAACGTCCTGACTTTC; V gene: TRBV7-9; clone size: many; J gene: TRBJ2-6; D gene: .
CDR3 protein: CASSLEDTGELFF; CDR3 DNA: TGCGCCAGCAGCTTGGAGGACACCGGGGAGCTGTTTTTT; V gene: TRBV5-1; clone size: few; J gene: TRBJ2-2; D gene: .
CDR3 protein: CASSDRGQGAETQYF; CDR3 DNA: TGTGCCAGCAGTGATCGGGGACAGGGGGCTGAGACCCAGTACTTC; V gene: TRBV2; clone size: many; J gene: TRBJ2-5; D gene: TRBD1
CDR3 protein: CASSLIEHEQFF; CDR3 DNA: TGCGCCAGCAGCTTGATTGAGCATGAGCAGTTCTTC; V gene: TRBV5-1; clone size: many; J gene: TRBJ2-1; D gene: .
CDR3 protein: CASTRDRGHGYTF; CDR3 DNA: TGTGCCAGCACCCGAGATCGGGGGCACGGCTACACCTTC; V gene: TRBV7-2; clone size: .; J gene: TRBJ1-2; D gene: .
CDR3 protein: CACVRTSQETQYF; CDR3 DNA: TGTGCCTGCGTTCGGACAAGTCAAGAGACCCAGTACTTC; V gene: TRBV28; clone size: .; J gene: TRBJ2-5; D gene: .
CDR3 protein: CASSEGNRGRYEQYF; CDR3 DNA: TGTGCCAGCAGTGAAGGTAACAGGGGGCGGTACGAGCAGTACTTC; V gene: TRBV2; clone size: few; J gene: TRBJ2-7; D gene: TRBD1
CDR3 protein: CAISDNQGADTQYF; CDR3 DNA: TGTGCCATCAGTGATAACCAGGGGGCGGATACGCAGTATTTT; V gene: TRBV6-1; clone size: few; J gene: TRBJ2-3; D gene: TRBD1
CDR3 protein: CSVESWENTEAFF; CDR3 DNA: TGCAGCGTTGAATCATGGGAGAACACTGAAGCTTTCTTT; V gene: TRBV29-1; clone size: many; J gene: TRBJ1-1; D gene: .
CDR3 protein: CASSEPGRAEAFF; CDR3 DNA: TGTGCCAGCAGTGAGCCGGGTCGGGCTGAAGCTTTCTTT; V gene: TRBV6-5; clone size: few; J gene: TRBJ1-1; D gene: .
CDR3 protein: CASSQPNEDTQYF; CDR3 DNA: TGTGCCAGCAGCCAGCCAAACGAAGATACGCAGTATTTT; V gene: TRBV5-8; clone size: few; J gene: TRBJ2-3; D gene: .
CDR3 protein: CASSSPGTRQNYGYTF; CDR3 DNA: TGTGCCAGCAGTTCCCCCGGCACGAGGCAAAACTATGGCTACACCTTC; V gene: TRBV28; clone size: few; J gene: TRBJ1-2; D gene: .
CDR3 protein: CASRGTGPADTQYF; CDR3 DNA: TGTGCCAGCAGAGGGACAGGGCCAGCAGATACGCAGTATTTT; V gene: TRBV9; clone size: .; J gene: TRBJ2-3; D gene: TRBD1
CDR3 protein: CASHGTENQPQHF; CDR3 DNA: TGTGCCAGCCACGGGACCGAGAATCAGCCCCAGCATTTT; V gene: TRBV7-9; clone size: few; J gene: TRBJ1-5; D gene: .
CDR3 protein: CASTPRVRGYTF; CDR3 DNA: TGTGCCAGCACCCCCAGGGTTCGCGGCTACACCTTC; V gene: TRBV6-1; clone size: .; J gene: TRBJ1-2; D gene: .
CDR3 protein: CASSGGEGAGAEAFF; CDR3 DNA: TGTGCCAGCAGCGGCGGGGAGGGGGCAGGCGCTGAAGCTTTCTTT; V gene: TRBV9; clone size: many; J gene: TRBJ1-1; D gene: TRBD1
CDR3 protein: CASIKQGHTEAFF; CDR3 DNA: TGTGCCAGCATCAAACAGGGACACACTGAAGCTTTCTTT; V gene: TRBV28; clone size: .; J gene: TRBJ1-1; D gene: .
CDR3 protein: CASSPQSDSTDTQYF; CDR3 DNA: TGTGCCAGCAGTCCCCAGTCCGATAGCACAGATACGCAGTATTTT; V gene: TRBV28; clone size: .; J gene: TRBJ2-3; D gene: .
CDR3 protein: CASSYRVEGMNTEAFF; CDR3 DNA: TGTGCCAGCAGTTACCGGGTTGAAGGCATGAACACTGAAGCTTTCTTT; V gene: TRBV6-5; clone size: .; J gene: TRBJ1-1; D gene: .
CDR3 protein: CASSGSDRDLSYEQYF; CDR3 DNA: TGTGCCAGCAGTGGCTCCGACAGAGACCTCTCCTACGAGCAGTACTTC; V gene: TRBV28; clone size: few; J gene: TRBJ2-7; D gene: .
CDR3 protein: CASSSQGRVDQPQHF; CDR3 DNA: TGTGCCAGCAGCTCTCAGGGCCGAGTGGATCAGCCCCAGCATTTT; V gene: TRBV7-2; clone size: many; J gene: TRBJ1-5; D gene: .
CDR3 protein: CASRPVDGLEQYF; CDR3 DNA: TGTGCCAGTAGGCCCGTGGACGGACTCGAGCAGTACTTC; V gene: TRBV19; clone size: many; J gene: TRBJ2-7; D gene: .
CDR3 protein: CASSLWAARGELFF; CDR3 DNA: TGTGCCAGCAGTTTATGGGCCGCTCGCGGGGAGCTGTTTTTT; V gene: TRBV28; clone size: many; J gene: TRBJ2-2; D gene: .